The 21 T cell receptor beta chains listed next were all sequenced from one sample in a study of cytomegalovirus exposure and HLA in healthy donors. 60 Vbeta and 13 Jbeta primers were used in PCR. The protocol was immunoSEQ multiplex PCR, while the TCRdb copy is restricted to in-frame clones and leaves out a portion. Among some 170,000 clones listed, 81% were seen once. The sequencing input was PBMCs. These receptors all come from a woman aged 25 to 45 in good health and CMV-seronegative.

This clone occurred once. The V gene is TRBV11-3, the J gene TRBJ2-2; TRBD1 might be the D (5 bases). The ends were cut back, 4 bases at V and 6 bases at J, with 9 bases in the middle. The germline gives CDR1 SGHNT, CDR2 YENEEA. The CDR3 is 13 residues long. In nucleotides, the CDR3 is TGTGCCAGCAGCTCACAGGTTGCCGGGGAGCTGTTTTTT. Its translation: CASSSQVAGELFF.

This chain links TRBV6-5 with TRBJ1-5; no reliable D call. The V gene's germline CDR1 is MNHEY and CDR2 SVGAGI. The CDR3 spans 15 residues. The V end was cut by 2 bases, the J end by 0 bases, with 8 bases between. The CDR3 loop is CASSYGSYSNQPQHF. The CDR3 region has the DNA TGTGCCAGCAGTTACGGGAGTTATAGCAATCAGCCCCAGCATTTT.

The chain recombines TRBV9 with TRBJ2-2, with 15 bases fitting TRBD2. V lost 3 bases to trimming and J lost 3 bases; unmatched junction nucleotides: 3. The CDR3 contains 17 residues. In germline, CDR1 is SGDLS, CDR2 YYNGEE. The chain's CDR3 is CASSGGLAGGYTGELFF. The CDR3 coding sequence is TGTGCCAGCAGCGGGGGACTAGCGGGAGGTTACACCGGGGAGCTGTTTTTT.

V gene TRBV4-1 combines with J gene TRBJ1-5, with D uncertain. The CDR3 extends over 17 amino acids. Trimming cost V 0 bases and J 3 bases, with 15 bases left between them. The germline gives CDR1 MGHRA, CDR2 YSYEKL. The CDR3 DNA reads TGCGCCAGCAGCCAAGATTGGCCGGGTCCTTTCAATCAGCCCCAGCATTTT. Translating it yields CASSQDWPGPFNQPQHF.

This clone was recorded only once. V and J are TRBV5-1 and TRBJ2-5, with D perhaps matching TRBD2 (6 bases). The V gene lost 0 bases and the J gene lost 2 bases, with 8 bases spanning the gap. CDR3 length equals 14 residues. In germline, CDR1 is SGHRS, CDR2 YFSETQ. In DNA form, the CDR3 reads TGCGCCAGCAGCTTGGTGCGGGATCAAGAGACCCAGTACTTC. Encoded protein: CASSLVRDQETQYF.

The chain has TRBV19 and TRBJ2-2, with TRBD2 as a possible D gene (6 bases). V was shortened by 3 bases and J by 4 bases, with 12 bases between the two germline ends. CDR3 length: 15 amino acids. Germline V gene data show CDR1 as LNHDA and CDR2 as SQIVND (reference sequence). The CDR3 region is CASSIKSAGTGELFF. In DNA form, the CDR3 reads TGTGCCAGTAGTATTAAGTCAGCGGGCACCGGGGAGCTGTTTTTT.

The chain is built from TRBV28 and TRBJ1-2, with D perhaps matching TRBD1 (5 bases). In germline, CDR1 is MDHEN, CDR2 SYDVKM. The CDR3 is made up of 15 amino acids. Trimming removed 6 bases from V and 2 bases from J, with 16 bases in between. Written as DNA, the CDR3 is TGTGCCAGCAGGGCGGGACTCGCCCCCAACTATGGCTACACCTTC. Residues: CASRAGLAPNYGYTF.

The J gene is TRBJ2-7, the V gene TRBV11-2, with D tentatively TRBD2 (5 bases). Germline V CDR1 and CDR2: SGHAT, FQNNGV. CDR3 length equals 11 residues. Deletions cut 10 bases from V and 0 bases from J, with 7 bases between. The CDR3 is CATGNSYEQYF. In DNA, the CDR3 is TGTGCCACCGGGAACTCCTACGAGCAGTACTTC.

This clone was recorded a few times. CDR3 amino acids: CASSEWGQGYNEQFF. The CDR3 bases are TGTGCCAGCAGTGAATGGGGACAAGGGTACAATGAGCAGTTCTTC. The rearrangement uses TRBV6-1 and TRBJ2-1; D is perhaps TRBD1 (6 bases). CDR3 length equals 15 residues. V shed 2 bases and J shed 4 bases, with 12 bases lying between them. The germline CDR1 and CDR2 sequences are MNHNS and SASEGT.

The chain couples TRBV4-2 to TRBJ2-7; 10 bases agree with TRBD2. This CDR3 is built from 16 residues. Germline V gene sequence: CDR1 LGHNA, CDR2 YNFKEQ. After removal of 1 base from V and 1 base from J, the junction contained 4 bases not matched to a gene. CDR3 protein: CASSQGLAGVSYEQYF. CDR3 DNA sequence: TGTGCCAGCAGCCAAGGCCTAGCGGGAGTGTCCTACGAGCAGTACTTC.

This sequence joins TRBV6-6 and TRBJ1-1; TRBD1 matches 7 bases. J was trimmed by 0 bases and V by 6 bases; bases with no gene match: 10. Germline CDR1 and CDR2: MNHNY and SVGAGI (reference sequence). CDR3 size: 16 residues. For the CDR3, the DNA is TGTGCCAGCAGGAGACAGGGTTCCTTCATGAACACTGAAGCTTTCTTT. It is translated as CASRRQGSFMNTEAFF.

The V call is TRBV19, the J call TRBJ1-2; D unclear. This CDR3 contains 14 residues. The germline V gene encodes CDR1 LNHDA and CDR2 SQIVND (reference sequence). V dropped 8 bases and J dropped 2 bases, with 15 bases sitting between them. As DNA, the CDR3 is TGTGCCAGTCTCCTCCCCGGCGGCAACTATGGCTACACCTTC. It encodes CASLLPGGNYGYTF.

CDR3 bases: TGTGCCAGCAGCGACGGACAGCGAGGAGAGACCCAGTACTTC. Protein product: CASSDGQRGETQYF. The chain couples TRBV7-2 to TRBJ2-5; a possible D gene is TRBD1 (6 bases). Trimming stripped 5 bases from V and 4 bases from J, with 14 bases between. CDR3 size: 14 residues. CDR1 is SGHTA and CDR2 is FQGNSA in the germline V gene.

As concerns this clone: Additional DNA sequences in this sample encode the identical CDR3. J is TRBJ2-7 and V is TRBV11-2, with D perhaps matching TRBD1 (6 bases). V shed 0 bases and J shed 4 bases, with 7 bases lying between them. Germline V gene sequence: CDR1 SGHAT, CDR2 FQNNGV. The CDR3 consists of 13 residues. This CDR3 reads CASSLDRGYEQYF. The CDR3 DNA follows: TGTGCCAGCAGCTTAGACAGGGGTTACGAGCAGTACTTC.

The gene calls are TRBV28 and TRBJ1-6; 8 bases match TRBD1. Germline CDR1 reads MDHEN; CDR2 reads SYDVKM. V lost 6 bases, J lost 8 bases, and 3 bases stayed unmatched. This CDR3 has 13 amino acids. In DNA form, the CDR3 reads TGTGCCAGCAGAGGACAGGGAGATTCACCCCTCCACTTT. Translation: CASRGQGDSPLHF.

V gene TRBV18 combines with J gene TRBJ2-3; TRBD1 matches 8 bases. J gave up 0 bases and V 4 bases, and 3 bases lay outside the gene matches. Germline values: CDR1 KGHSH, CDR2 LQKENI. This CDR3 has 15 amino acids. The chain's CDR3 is CASSLGTGSTDTQYF. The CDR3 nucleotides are TGTGCCAGCTCACTGGGGACAGGCAGCACAGATACGCAGTATTTT.

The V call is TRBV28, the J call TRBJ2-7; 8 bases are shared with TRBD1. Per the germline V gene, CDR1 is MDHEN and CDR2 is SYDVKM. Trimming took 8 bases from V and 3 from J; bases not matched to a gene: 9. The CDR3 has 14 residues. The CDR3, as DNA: TGTGCCAGCTTCCCTGGACAGGGTCACTACGAGCAGTACTTC. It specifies CASFPGQGHYEQYF.

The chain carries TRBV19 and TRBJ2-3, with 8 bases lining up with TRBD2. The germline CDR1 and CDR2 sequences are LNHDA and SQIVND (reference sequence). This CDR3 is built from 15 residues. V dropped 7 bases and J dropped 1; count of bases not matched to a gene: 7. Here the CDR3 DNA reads TGTGCCAGTACTATTCAGACTAGCGGCACAGATACGCAGTATTTT. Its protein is CASTIQTSGTDTQYF. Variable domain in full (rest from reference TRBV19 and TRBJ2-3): DGGITQSPKYLFRKEGQNVTLSCEQNLNHDAMYWYRQDPGQGLRLIYYSQIVNDFQKGDIAEGYSVSREKKESFPLTVTSAQKNPTAFYLCASTIQTSGTDTQYFGPGTRLTVL.

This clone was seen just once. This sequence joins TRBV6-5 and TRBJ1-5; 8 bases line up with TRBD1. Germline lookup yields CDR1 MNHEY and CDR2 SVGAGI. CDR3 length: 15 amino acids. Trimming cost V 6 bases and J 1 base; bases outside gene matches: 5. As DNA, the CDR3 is TGTGCCAGCAGCCGGACAGGGCGGAGCAATCAGCCCCAGCATTTT. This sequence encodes CASSRTGRSNQPQHF.

In DNA form, the CDR3 reads TGCGCCAGCAGCCCAACAGGGGATGGGGGGCAGTACTTC. This encodes CASSPTGDGGQYF. This chain links TRBV4-3 with TRBJ2-7, with 7 nucleotides matching TRBD1. With 4 bases clipped from V and 9 bases from J, the junction kept 9 bases outside the gene matches. This CDR3 region has 13 residues. The V gene's germline CDR1 is LGHNA and CDR2 YSLEER.

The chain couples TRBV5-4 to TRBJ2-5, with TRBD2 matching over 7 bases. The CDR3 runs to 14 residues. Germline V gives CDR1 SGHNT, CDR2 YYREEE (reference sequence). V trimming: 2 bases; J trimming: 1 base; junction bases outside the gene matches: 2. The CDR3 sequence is CASSFSGPQETQYF. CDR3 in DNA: TGTGCCAGCAGCTTTAGCGGGCCCCAAGAGACCCAGTACTTC.